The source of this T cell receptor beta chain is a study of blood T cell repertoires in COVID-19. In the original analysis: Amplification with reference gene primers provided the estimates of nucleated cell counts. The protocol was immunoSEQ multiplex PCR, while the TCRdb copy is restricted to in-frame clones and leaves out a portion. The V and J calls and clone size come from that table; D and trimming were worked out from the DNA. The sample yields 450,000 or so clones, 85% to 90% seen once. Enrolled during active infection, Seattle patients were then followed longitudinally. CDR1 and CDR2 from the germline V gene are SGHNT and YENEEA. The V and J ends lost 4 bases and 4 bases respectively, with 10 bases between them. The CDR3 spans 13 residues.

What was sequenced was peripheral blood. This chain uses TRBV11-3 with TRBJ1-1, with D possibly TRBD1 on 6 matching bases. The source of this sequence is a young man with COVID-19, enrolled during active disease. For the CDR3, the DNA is TGTGCCAGCAGCTCAGGGGTGGTCACTGAAGCTTTCTTT. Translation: CASSSGVVTEAFF.